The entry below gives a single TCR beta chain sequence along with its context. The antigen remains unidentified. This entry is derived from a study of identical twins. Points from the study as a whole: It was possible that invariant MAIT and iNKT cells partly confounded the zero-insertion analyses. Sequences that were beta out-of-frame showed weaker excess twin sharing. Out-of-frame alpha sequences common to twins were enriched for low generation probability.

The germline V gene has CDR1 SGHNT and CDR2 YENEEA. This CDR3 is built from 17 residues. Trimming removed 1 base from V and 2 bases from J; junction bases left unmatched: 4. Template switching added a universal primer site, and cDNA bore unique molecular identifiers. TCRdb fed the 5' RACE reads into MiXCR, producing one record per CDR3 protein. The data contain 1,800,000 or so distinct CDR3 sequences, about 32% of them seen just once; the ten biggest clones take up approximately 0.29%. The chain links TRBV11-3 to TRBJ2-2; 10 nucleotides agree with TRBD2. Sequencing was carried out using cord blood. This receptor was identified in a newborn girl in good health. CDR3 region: CASSLGGLAPNTGELFF. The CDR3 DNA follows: TGTGCCAGCAGCTTAGGGGGACTAGCGCCTAACACCGGGGAGCTGTTTTTT. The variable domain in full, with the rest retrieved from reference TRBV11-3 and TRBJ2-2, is EAGVVQSPRYKIIEKKQPVAFWCNPISGHNTLYWYLQNLGQGPELLIRYENEEAVDDSQLPKDRFSAERLKGVDSTLKIQPAELGDSAVYLCASSLGGLAPNTGELFFGEGSRLTVL.